Shown below are 23 T cell receptor beta chains from a single sample sequenced in a study of blood T cell repertoires in COVID-19. Method: immunoSEQ multiplex PCR; TCRdb's copy keeps in-frame clones and lacks some. The repertoire has some 260,000 clones, around 84% of them found once; the top ten carry approximately 4.3%. Sequenced: PBMCs or T cells enriched from blood (not recorded which). These receptors all come from a man aged 25 to 45 with acute COVID-19.

This clone was picked up one time. The chain is built from TRBV6-2 or TRBV6-3 and TRBJ1-2; D unresolved. Germline CDR1 is MNHEY and CDR2 is SVGEGT. Trimming left V 3 bases short and J 4 bases short, with 12 bases between. The CDR3 consists of 14 residues. This CDR3 reads CASSYSGRSYGYTF. DNA of the CDR3: TGTGCCAGCAGTTATAGTGGGAGGTCCTATGGCTACACCTTC.

The genes are TRBV5-4 and TRBJ2-2; perhaps TRBD1 as D (6 bases). Between the trimmed V and J ends, which lost 3 bases and 0 bases, there was a span of 12 bases. The CDR3 has 16 residues. CDR1 and CDR2 (germline): SGHNT, YYREEE (reference sequence). The CDR3, as DNA: TGTGCCAGCAGCTCAAAGACAGGAGCGAACACCGGGGAGCTGTTTTTT. Translating it yields CASSSKTGANTGELFF.

This clone has only one observation. The V and J genes are TRBV11-3 and TRBJ2-2; D call uncertain. The CDR3 has 15 residues. Germline V gives CDR1 SGHNT, CDR2 YENEEA. Trimming left V 8 bases short and J 0 bases short, with 13 bases between. CDR3 DNA: TGTGCCAGCCGCCGAGGAGCCGCGAACACCGGGGAGCTGTTTTTT. Translating gives CASRRGAANTGELFF. Variable domain in full (rest from reference TRBV11-3 and TRBJ2-2): EAGVVQSPRYKIIEKKQPVAFWCNPISGHNTLYWYLQNLGQGPELLIRYENEEAVDDSQLPKDRFSAERLKGVDSTLKIQPAELGDSAVYLCASRRGAANTGELFFGEGSRLTVL.

This clone was observed once. This chain uses TRBV25-1 with TRBJ2-5, with 8 bases matching TRBD1. V lost 3 bases and J lost 5; bases outside the gene matches: 8. Germline CDR1 reads MGHDK; CDR2 reads SYGVNS. This CDR3 is 15 amino acids long. The CDR3 DNA is TGTGCCAGCAGTGAGGGACAGGACCCGCGGGAGACCCAGTACTTC. It codes for CASSEGQDPRETQYF.

The chain joins TRBV28 to TRBJ2-5, with D perhaps matching TRBD2 (6 bases). CDR3 size: 14 residues. V dropped 6 bases and J dropped 4 bases, with 15 bases sitting between them. Per germline, CDR1 MDHEN and CDR2 SYDVKM. CDR3 amino acids: CASRRSVGGETQYF. For the CDR3, the DNA is TGTGCCAGCAGACGATCCGTGGGAGGAGAGACCCAGTACTTC.

The chain recombines TRBV5-1 with TRBJ2-1, with TRBD2 identical over 13 bases. Germline values: CDR1 SGHRS, CDR2 YFSETQ. The CDR3 covers 15 residues. Germline trimming cut 4 bases from V and 5 bases from J; bases unmatched to any gene: 3. CDR3 sequence reads: CASSVLAGGNNEQFF. CDR3 DNA sequence: TGCGCCAGCAGCGTACTAGCGGGGGGGAACAATGAGCAGTTCTTC.

The rearrangement joins TRBV29-1 to TRBJ2-1; TRBD2 is a possible D gene (6 bases). Germline V lookup: CDR1 SQVTM, CDR2 ANQGSEA. V was clipped by 7 bases and J by 4 bases, with 17 bases between them. The CDR3 runs 14 residues. The CDR3 region is CSAPGTQDYNEQFF. The CDR3 DNA reads TGCAGCGCCCCCGGGACTCAGGATTACAATGAGCAGTTCTTC.

The rearrangement uses TRBV5-4 and TRBJ1-1; D remains ambiguous. Germline V gene data show CDR1 as SGHNT and CDR2 as YYREEE (reference sequence). CDR3 length: 14 residues. Trimming left V 2 bases short and J 4 bases short, with 12 bases between. Here the CDR3 DNA reads TGTGCCAGCAGCTTCCCCCCTCCGGTCACTGAAGCTTTCTTT. Translation: CASSFPPPVTEAFF.

The gene calls are TRBV29-1 and TRBJ1-3, with 9 bases aligning to TRBD1. Per the germline V gene, CDR1 is SQVTM and CDR2 is ANQGSEA. The length of the CDR3 is 17 residues. V shed 0 bases and J 2 bases; nucleotides not matched to a gene: 8. CDR3 protein: CSVEDWPDRGTGNTIYF. The CDR3 bases are TGCAGCGTTGAAGATTGGCCAGACAGGGGGACTGGAAACACCATATATTTT.

Here the CDR3 reads CASSTGEYYGYTF. The CDR3 region has the DNA TGTGCCAGCAGTACCGGGGAGTACTATGGCTACACCTTC. The chain joins TRBV6-2 or TRBV6-3 to TRBJ1-2; D is unresolved. The CDR3 contains 13 residues. Germline CDR1 reads MNHEY; CDR2 reads SVGEGT. The ends were cut back, 5 bases at V and 3 bases at J, with 10 bases in the middle.

This clone was found once. The rearrangement joins TRBV4-1 to TRBJ1-1; the D gene is possibly TRBD1 (5 bases). V lost 0 bases and J lost 4, with 9 bases in between. The CDR3 is made up of 14 amino acids. CDR1 MGHRA and CDR2 YSYEKL come from the germline V gene. This CDR3 reads CASSQEGEGTEAFF. DNA of the CDR3: TGCGCCAGCAGCCAAGAGGGGGAGGGCACTGAAGCTTTCTTT.

The chain employs TRBV14 and TRBJ1-4; D is perhaps TRBD1 (5 bases). CDR3 length: 16 residues. The V end lost 4 bases, the J end lost 1 base, and 13 bases lay between the germline ends. Germline V CDR1 and CDR2: SGHDN, FVKESK. The CDR3 region is CASSLSRQLTNEKLFF. Written as DNA, the CDR3 is TGTGCCAGCAGCCTTTCTAGACAGCTAACTAATGAAAAACTGTTTTTT.

This chain joins TRBV24-1 and TRBJ2-1, with a tentative D call TRBD1 (5 bases). The V gene lost 3 bases and the J gene lost 0 bases, with 8 bases spanning the gap. The V gene's germline CDR1 is KGHDR and CDR2 SFDVKD. There are 15 residues in the CDR3. The CDR3 DNA is TGTGCCACCAGTGATAGGACAAGCTCCTACAATGAGCAGTTCTTC. It encodes CATSDRTSSYNEQFF.

The chain recombines TRBV7-2 with TRBJ1-2; D call uncertain. Germline V gene sequence: CDR1 SGHTA, CDR2 FQGNSA. The CDR3 covers 16 residues. The V gene lost 1 base and the J gene lost 7 bases, with 19 bases spanning the gap. CDR3 sequence: CASSLDPLFGASGYTF. The DNA of the CDR3 is TGTGCCAGCAGCTTAGATCCGCTGTTCGGAGCGAGTGGCTACACCTTC.

Concerning this clone itself: The junction differs from germline at one of its ends, possibly a read error. The chain employs TRBV5-1 and TRBJ1-6, with 7 bases matching TRBD1. The CDR3 consists of 15 residues. In germline, CDR1 is SGHRS, CDR2 YFSETQ. CDR3 residues: CASSLPDREASPLHF. DNA for the CDR3: TGTGCCAGCAGCCTACCCGACAGGGAGGCTTCACCCCTCCACTTT.

This clone turned up a few times. V and J are TRBV5-1 and TRBJ2-2; 7 nucleotides agree with TRBD1. V shed 4 bases, J shed 8 bases, and the junction held 11 bases outside the gene matches. Germline CDR1 SGHRS, CDR2 YFSETQ. This CDR3 comprises 15 residues. CDR3: CASSPGQQMPGELFF. DNA for the CDR3: TGCGCCAGCAGCCCGGGACAGCAAATGCCGGGGGAGCTGTTTTTT.

The chain employs TRBV19 and TRBJ1-1, with TRBD1 as a possible D gene (6 bases). Germline CDR1 reads LNHDA; CDR2 reads SQIVND (reference sequence). The CDR3 is made up of 15 amino acids. The V end was cut by 2 bases, the J end by 4 bases, with 14 bases between. For the CDR3, the DNA is TGTGCCAGTAGTATACTATTGGACAGAGGCACTGAAGCTTTCTTT. It encodes CASSILLDRGTEAFF. Complete variable domain (other parts from reference TRBV19 and TRBJ1-1): DGGITQSPKYLFRKEGQNVTLSCEQNLNHDAMYWYRQDPGQGLRLIYYSQIVNDFQKGDIAEGYSVSREKKESFPLTVTSAQKNPTAFYLCASSILLDRGTEAFFGQGTRLTVV.

The J gene is TRBJ2-3, the V gene TRBV6-2 or TRBV6-3; D unclear. The germline V and J ends were trimmed by 5 bases and 7 bases, with 16 bases remaining between them. The CDR3 totals 14 residues. The germline CDR1 and CDR2 sequences are MNHEY and SVGEGT. For the CDR3, the DNA is TGTGCCAGCAGTCCAGGCAGCCTTGGAAATACGCAGTATTTT. It is translated as CASSPGSLGNTQYF.

The chain uses TRBV3-1 (or the pseudogene TRBV3-2) and TRBJ1-1; weak D call: TRBD1 (6 bases). The CDR3 runs 16 residues. Trimming shortened V by 1 base and J by 1 base, and 13 bases separated the two germline ends. Germline V gene data show CDR1 as LGHDT and CDR2 as YNNKEL (reference sequence). CDR3 bases: TGTGCCAGCAGCCAAGCCACCGGGACATGGAACACTGAAGCTTTCTTT. Translating gives CASSQATGTWNTEAFF.

This chain links TRBV6-5 with TRBJ2-7; tentative D call: TRBD1 (6 bases). Per germline, CDR1 MNHEY and CDR2 SVGAGI. V lost 6 bases and J lost 6, with 15 bases in between. The CDR3 runs to 13 residues. The CDR3 DNA reads TGTGCCAGCAGCTACGGACAGAAGGGCGAGCAGTACGTC. Protein: CASSYGQKGEQYV.

The V call is TRBV6-4, the J call TRBJ2-1; D is perhaps TRBD2 (6 bases). Germline values: CDR1 MRHNA, CDR2 SNTAGT. The CDR3 is 13 amino acids. Trimming pared 3 bases from V and 9 bases from J, leaving 12 bases between. The CDR3 nucleotides read TGTGCCAGCAGTGAGAAGGCGGAGGGTGAGCAGTTCTTC. Protein sequence: CASSEKAEGEQFF.

This chain connects TRBV18 to TRBJ2-7, with D possibly being TRBD2 (5 bases). V was cut by 3 bases and J by 7 bases, with 13 bases left in between. This CDR3 has 13 amino acids. CDR1 KGHSH and CDR2 LQKENI come from the germline V gene. Here the CDR3 reads CASSPVSSGEQYV. The CDR3 nucleotides are TGTGCCAGCTCACCTGTTTCGTCGGGGGAGCAGTACGTC.

The V and J genes are TRBV19 and TRBJ2-3; the match to TRBD2 covers 10 bases. Unmatched junction bases numbered 3, after V lost 2 bases and J lost 1 base. CDR3 length: 16 residues. Germline lookup yields CDR1 LNHDA and CDR2 SQIVND (reference sequence). The CDR3 DNA reads as TGTGCCAGTAGTATACCCGGGACTAGCGGCACAGATACGCAGTATTTT. Amino acid sequence: CASSIPGTSGTDTQYF.